These T cell receptor beta chains were read from a single sample in a study of immune characterization of retroperitoneal liposarcoma. Each CDR3 protein is one row after TCRdb ran MiXCR on the PCR reads. Of about 2,300 distinct CDR3 sequences in the sample, 35% to 50% were seen once. Material: tumor tissue. These TCRs come from a male donor with retroperitoneal liposarcoma. Each CDR3 is given with its conserved first and last residue. The order of the fields is D gene, clone size, J gene, V gene, CDR3 protein, CDR3 DNA. A D gene is named only where the DNA matches it firmly. Where a row states a size, it is once, few, many or the class of an expanded clone; other rows omit it.

>-|-|TRBJ2-3|TRBV6-1
CASSPLLGLPGDNEQYF
TGTGCCAGCAGTCCGCTTTTGGGTTTGCCCGGGGACAATGAGCAGTATTTT
>-|-|TRBJ2-1|TRBV27
CASKRAPGESNEQFF
TGTGCCAGCAAAAGGGCGCCCGGGGAGTCAAATGAGCAGTTCTTC
>-|-|TRBJ1-1|TRBV6-6
CASSYAGIAFF
TGTGCCAGCAGTTACGCAGGGATTGCTTTCTTT
>-|large|TRBJ1-2|TRBV12-3/TRBV12-4
CASSLSPAYGYTF
TGTGCCAGCAGTTTATCCCCGGCCTATGGCTACACCTTC
>TRBD2|-|TRBJ2-7|TRBV4-1
CASSATSGPFREQYF
TGCGCCAGCAGCGCTACTAGCGGGCCCTTTCGCGAGCAGTACTTC
>TRBD1|-|TRBJ2-4|TRBV11-1
CASSKSAGQATDF
TGTGCCAGCAGCAAATCTGCGGGACAGGCCACCGACTTC
>-|medium-sized|TRBJ2-2|TRBV7-3
CASSPMGYTGELFF
TGTGCCAGCAGCCCGATGGGGTACACCGGGGAGCTGTTTTTT
>TRBD2|-|TRBJ2-2|TRBV4-3
CASSQGLAGDNTGELFF
TGCGCCAGCAGCCAGGGACTAGCGGGAGATAACACCGGGGAGCTGTTTTTT
>-|-|TRBJ2-7|TRBV7-2
CASSKVGGPEAEQYF
TGTGCCAGCAGCAAGGTTGGGGGCCCCGAGGCCGAGCAGTACTTC
>TRBD2|few|TRBJ2-1|TRBV7-3
CASSPQREDPWNEQFF
TGTGCCAGCAGCCCACAGCGGGAGGACCCTTGGAATGAGCAGTTCTTC
>TRBD2|-|TRBJ2-1|TRBV10-3
CAISESSSGMGWDEQFF
TGTGCCATCAGTGAGTCTTCTAGCGGGATGGGCTGGGATGAGCAGTTCTTC
>-|few|TRBJ2-3|TRBV6-1
CASSEWALADGTDTQYF
TGTGCCAGCAGTGAATGGGCCTTAGCGGATGGCACAGATACGCAGTATTTT
>-|-|TRBJ2-5|TRBV6-1
CASRGIQVLQETQYF
TGTGCCAGCAGGGGCATACAGGTGCTCCAAGAGACCCAGTACTTC
>-|medium-sized|TRBJ2-3|TRBV7-2
CASSLGRVGADTQYF
TGTGCCAGCAGCTTAGGTCGCGTGGGTGCAGATACGCAGTATTTT
>-|few|TRBJ2-5|TRBV6-1
CASSEDGEDPGGETQYF
TGTGCCAGCAGTGAAGACGGGGAGGACCCAGGGGGAGAGACCCAGTATTTC
>-|-|TRBJ1-1|TRBV27
CASSLLSGTEAFF
TGTGCCAGCAGTTTATTGTCAGGGACTGAAGCTTTCTTT
>TRBD2|large|TRBJ2-1|TRBV27
CASSLTGTKQFF
TGTGCCAGCAGTCTGACCGGGACTAAGCAGTTCTTC
>TRBD2|-|TRBJ2-1|TRBV5-3
CARSLVVHPRLANNEQFF
TGTGCCAGAAGCTTGGTCGTACACCCGAGACTAGCGAATAATGAGCAGTTCTTC
>TRBD1|-|TRBJ2-5|TRBV6-8
CASSNAGGLETQYF
TGTGCCAGCAGTAACGCAGGGGGCTTAGAGACCCAGTACTTC
>TRBD1|few|TRBJ2-1|TRBV6-1
CASSEAQTGGQETQFF
TGTGCCAGCAGTGAAGCCCAGACAGGGGGCCAAGAGACCCAGTTCTTC
>-|few|TRBJ2-3|TRBV7-2
CASSSYSSTDTQYF
TGTGCCAGCAGCTCTTACTCTAGCACAGATACGCAGTATTTT
>-|-|TRBJ2-1|TRBV6-1
CAAGDYGSYEQFF
TGTGCCGCAGGAGACTACGGCTCCTACGAGCAGTTCTTC
>-|-|TRBJ2-3|TRBV4-1
CASSQDSLADTDTQYF
TGCGCCAGCAGCCAAGATTCCCTAGCAGACACAGATACGCAGTATTTT
>-|medium-sized|TRBJ2-5|TRBV7-2
CASNLLSSQETQYF
TGTGCCAGCAACCTGCTCAGCTCCCAAGAGACCCAGTACTTC
>TRBD2|-|TRBJ2-1|TRBV7-2
CASTTRGLANYEQFF
TGTGCCAGCACCACTCGGGGACTAGCGAACTATGAGCAGTTCTTC
>TRBD2|-|TRBJ2-1|TRBV23-1
CASSRTSGRTYNEQFF
TGCGCCAGCAGTCGGACTAGCGGCAGGACCTACAATGAGCAGTTCTTC
>-|-|TRBJ1-2|TRBV30
CAWEGSGRGYTF
TGTGCCTGGGAAGGGAGTGGTCGTGGCTACACCTTC
>-|large|TRBJ2-3|TRBV6-1
CASRVIAGTDTQYF
TGTGCCAGCAGGGTCATAGCGGGCACAGATACGCAGTATTTT
>-|-|TRBJ1-1|TRBV7-2
CASSFVGDTEAFF
TGTGCCAGCAGCTTCGTCGGGGACACTGAAGCTTTCTTT
>-|-|TRBJ2-5|TRBV12-3/TRBV12-4
CASSFRSLSQYNEQYF
TGTGCCAGCAGTTTTCGGAGTCTCTCCCAATACAATGAGCAGTACTTC
>-|few|TRBJ2-7|TRBV12-3/TRBV12-4
CASSLGPAGLSPYEQYF
TGTGCCAGCAGTTTAGGTCCGGCAGGACTCTCCCCCTACGAGCAGTACTTC
>-|-|TRBJ1-5|TRBV12-3/TRBV12-4
CASSSGNGQPQHF
TGTGCCAGCAGCTCTGGAAACGGTCAGCCCCAGCATTTT
>-|hyperexpanded|TRBJ1-1|TRBV12-3/TRBV12-4
CASGRGPSEAFF
TGTGCCAGCGGCCGTGGACCAAGTGAAGCTTTCTTT
>TRBD2|-|TRBJ2-2|TRBV7-2
CASSLGIEREFGELFF
TGTGCCAGCAGCTTAGGGATTGAGCGGGAGTTCGGGGAGCTGTTTTTT
>-|-|TRBJ1-5|TRBV6-1
CASSFSSNQPQHF
TGTGCCAGCAGTTTTAGTAGCAATCAGCCCCAGCATTTT
>TRBD2|-|TRBJ2-1|TRBV30
CAWSVLADTYNEQFF
TGTGCCTGGAGTGTACTAGCGGATACCTACAATGAGCAGTTCTTC
>TRBD1|few|TRBJ2-1|TRBV14
CASSQQGVYNEQFF
TGTGCCAGCAGCCAACAGGGGGTCTACAATGAGCAGTTCTTC
>TRBD2|-|TRBJ2-1|TRBV6-1
CASSLLAGALHEQFF
TGTGCCAGCAGCCTACTAGCGGGAGCTCTCCATGAGCAGTTCTTC
>TRBD2|-|TRBJ2-3|TRBV6-1
CASSPRLAGVETQYF
TGTGCCAGCAGTCCTAGACTAGCGGGAGTTGAGACGCAGTATTTT
>-|-|TRBJ2-5|TRBV11-2
CASSFGGGQETQYF
TGTGCCAGCAGCTTCGGGGGAGGTCAAGAGACCCAGTACTTC
>-|-|TRBJ1-1|TRBV4-3
CASSQGQKEAFF
TGCGCCAGCAGCCAAGGTCAGAAGGAAGCTTTCTTT
>TRBD1|-|TRBJ2-7|TRBV6-6
CASRGGGSGTGYYEQYF
TGTGCCAGCAGAGGGGGGGGTTCCGGGACAGGGTATTACGAGCAGTACTTC
>-|medium-sized|TRBJ1-5|TRBV27
CASSLYPRHQPQHF
TGTGCCAGCAGTTTATACCCTCGGCATCAGCCCCAGCATTTT
>-|once|TRBJ2-7|TRBV6-1
CASSEAWQGTYEQYF
TGTGCCAGCAGTGAAGCTTGGCAGGGAACCTACGAGCAGTACTTC
>-|-|TRBJ2-1|TRBV6-1
CASIPQTQVVGVSYNEQFF
TGTGCCAGCATCCCCCAGACACAGGTAGTGGGAGTATCCTACAATGAGCAGTTCTTC
>-|few|TRBJ1-1|TRBV6-6
CASADGQNTEAFF
TGTGCCAGTGCCGACGGGCAGAACACTGAAGCTTTCTTT
>-|few|TRBJ2-5|TRBV6-1
CASSERDEQYF
TGTGCCAGCAGTGAAAGGGATGAGCAGTACTTC
>-|-|TRBJ2-2|TRBV7-2
CASSLTLSGELFF
TGTGCCAGCAGCTTAACGTTGTCCGGGGAGCTGTTTTTT
>TRBD1|-|TRBJ1-4|TRBV6-1
CASSTGRQGPLTNEKLFF
TGTGCCAGCAGCACTGGAAGACAGGGCCCCTTAACCAATGAAAAACTGTTTTTT
>-|-|TRBJ1-3|TRBV6-1
CASSEAIGEPGNTIYF
TGTGCCAGCAGTGAAGCGATCGGGGAACCTGGAAACACCATATATTTT
>-|-|TRBJ2-3|TRBV6-4
CASSESPGGADTQYF
TGTGCCAGCAGTGAGTCGCCGGGTGGCGCAGATACGCAGTATTTT
>-|-|TRBJ2-7|TRBV6-1
CASSQALRNEQYF
TGTGCCAGCAGTCAGGCCCTGAGGAACGAGCAGTACTTC
>-|-|TRBJ2-5|TRBV6-4
CASSDNIVPGNEQYF
TGTGCCAGCAGTGATAACATTGTACCGGGGAATGAGCAGTACTTC